This T cell receptor beta chain was identified in a study of blood T cell repertoires in COVID-19 (dated by TCRdb to the early 2020s). Some background on the complete study: Collaborator samples came from the United States, Italy and Spain and covered acute and convalescent phases of COVID-19. The prospective study material was composed of cDNA or gDNA derived from T cells, B-cell-depleted T cells, or PBMCs. Deeply sampled blood TCRbeta repertoires from subjects exposed to, actively infected with, or recovered from COVID-19 were included in the dataset. The repertoires were released in a freely available public database intended as a resource for research on the immune response to SARS-CoV-2. The samples were drawn from two sources: the first 160 participants of the ongoing ImmuneRACE study, and 950 to 1,500 subjects contributed by 6 global collaborators. A de-identified subject ID, COVID-19 status, age in years and sex were almost always included in the sample metadata. Where available, HLA class I and class II types were taken from metadata supplied by the sample provider and were not determined by assay-based typing. Study-wide findings and limitations: How much clinical and demographic metadata was included differed by source and by participant, and the metadata was provided uncurated.

TCRbeta CDR3 regions were amplified from genomic DNA using the immunoSEQ Assay, a bias-controlled multiplex PCR. On the study's bioinformatics: The number of nucleated cells in each sample was estimated by amplification of reference gene primers within the assay. Sequence reads were collapsed and filtered to measure the absolute abundance of every unique TCRbeta CDR3 rearrangement. For each sample, productive Simpson clonality was calculated as the square root of Simpson's diversity index across productive rearrangements. This is the immuneACCESS table as TCRdb keeps it, with only in-frame sequences that have V and J called. A part of the clones is gone; compared with another copy, unresolved V genes explain less than half, and the rest is unexplained. That table supplies the V and J calls and clone size; D and trimming were determined from the DNA. The sample data list about 160,000 clones, and roughly 84% of these were observed just once. The ten largest clones add up to 0.85% to 1.2% of the sample.

Measured from the cysteine to the phenylalanine, the CDR3 is 14 residues long. Only CDR3 DNA is held: 42 bases, read in frame from base 1. The junction shows trimming of 0 bases on V and 4 bases on J, and the gene matches do not reach 4 bases of it. Per the germline V gene (reference sequence), GTSNPN is the CDR1 and SVGIG is the CDR2. The collaborating institutions used their own protocols to collect whole blood in K2EDTA tubes. For TCRbeta analysis, collaborator samples were shipped as frozen whole blood, as isolated PBMCs, or as DNA extracted from either sample type. Points on this clone: Its antigen is unknown. Base qualities are not at hand, and no much larger clone is one base apart.

This receptor was obtained from a man aged 35 to 55 with acute or convalescent COVID-19. The sequence links TRBV30 to TRBJ2-3; the junction holds 7 bases that match TRBD1. Material: peripheral blood. The bases are TGTGCCTGGAGTGTAGAGGGGGCGGCAGATACGCAGTATTTT. Its translation reads: CAWSVEGAADTQYF.